The clone carrying this T cell receptor beta chain has ten or more counts. Its antigen remains unidentified. This entry belongs to a study of blood T cells in healthy people across ages. The CDR3 runs 13 residues. The germline V gene encodes CDR1 SGHTA and CDR2 FQGNSA. With V trimmed by 5 bases and J by 8 bases, 8 bases remained unmatched. Then a second PCR, running roughly 6 to 12 cycles, was carried out with a sample-barcoded 5' primer and a J-beta primer mix. A tag from a template-switch adaptor with 12 random nucleotides marked each cDNA molecule. TCRdb re-called the 5' RACE reads with MiXCR, one entry per CDR3 protein. This table holds around 670,000 distinct CDR3 sequences, about 30% found once. Study-wide points: A strong correlation was found between TCR beta diversity and the percentage of naive T cells.

The receptor's source is a woman at least 80 years old in good health. Sequenced input: blood. V and J are TRBV7-2 and TRBJ1-2, with 7 bases aligning to TRBD1. CDR3 sequence (DNA): TGTGCCAGCAGCACAGGGGCCGTAACAGGCTACACCTTC. Residues: CASSTGAVTGYTF. The whole variable domain, remainder taken from reference TRBV7-2 and TRBJ1-2, is GAGVSQSPSNKVTEKGKDVELRCDPISGHTALYWYRQSLGQGLEFLIYFQGNSAPDKSGLPSDRFSAERTGGSVSTLTIQRTQQEDSAVYLCASSTGAVTGYTFGSGTRLTVV.